Following are 32 T cell receptor beta chains from one sample sequenced in a study of human T cells and chemical hapten exposure. Documented time point: patch test 2, 6 weeks after DPC sensitization. Treatment meaning: therapeutic diphenylcyclopropenone sensitization with weekly scalp DPC. MiXCR, run by TCRdb on the RACE reads, gives a single entry per CDR3 protein. The data show roughly 380,000 distinct CDR3 sequences, nearly 6.5% seen once. Material: whole blood, obtained in connection with sensitization to the hapten diphenylcyclopropenone (DPC). These receptors all stem from a woman younger than 35 with alopecia areata. Some clones in this sample may be carry-over from other donors' samples.

The rearrangement links TRBV3-1 to TRBJ2-3; D remains unclear. CDR1 is LGHDT and CDR2 is YNNKEL in the germline V gene (reference sequence). CDR3 length: 17 amino acids. Trimming pared 2 bases from V and 5 bases from J, leaving 20 bases between. The CDR3 region has the DNA TGTGCCAGCAGCCAAACCACTCGAAAGTGGCCGGGAGATACGCAGTATTTT. Protein: CASSQTTRKWPGDTQYF.

This clonotype was observed a handful of times. V gene TRBV7-2 combines with J gene TRBJ2-3; D is perhaps TRBD2 (7 bases). Germline CDR1 and CDR2: SGHTA and FQGNSA. The CDR3 length is 16 residues. V lost 5 bases to trimming and J lost 2 bases, with 17 bases between them. CDR3 in DNA: TGTGCCAGCAGCCTTAGGAGGGGGGGGCCCACAGATACGCAGTATTTT. Protein product: CASSLRRGGPTDTQYF.

This clonotype was seen a few times. The chain is built from TRBV27 and TRBJ2-7, with D hard to call. This CDR3 is 14 amino acids long. Trimming shortened V by 1 base and J by 2 bases, and 9 bases separated the two germline ends. Looked up from germline, CDR1 is MNHEY and CDR2 is SMNVEV (reference sequence). The CDR3: CASSLYGGAYEQYF. DNA of the CDR3: TGTGCCAGCAGTTTATATGGCGGAGCCTACGAGCAGTACTTC.

This clonotype was observed at least ten times. V is TRBV27 and J is TRBJ1-1; no firm D call. From germline, CDR1 is MNHEY and CDR2 SMNVEV (reference sequence). The ends were cut back, 5 bases at V and 5 bases at J, with 15 bases in the middle. The CDR3 has 14 residues. The CDR3 DNA sequence: TGTGCCAGCAGTCTAACGACCCAGAGGACTGAAGCTTTCTTT. Amino acids: CASSLTTQRTEAFF.

The chain has TRBV4-2 and TRBJ1-3; D perhaps matches TRBD1 (6 bases). The CDR3 is 14 residues long. Germline V CDR1 and CDR2: LGHNA, YNFKEQ. Trimming cost V 0 bases and J 9 bases, with 12 bases left between them. DNA for the CDR3: TGTGCCAGCAGCCAAGAACAGGGTGATGGCACCATATATTTT. It encodes CASSQEQGDGTIYF.

This clonotype occurred a few times. The chain couples TRBV10-3 to TRBJ2-5; D possibly matches TRBD1 or TRBD2 (5 bases each). Per the germline V gene, CDR1 is ENHRY and CDR2 is SYGVKD. Trimming shortened V by 6 bases and J by 5 bases, and 16 bases separated the two germline ends. This CDR3 is 14 amino acids long. CDR3 protein: CAISPEEWGETQYF. The CDR3 nucleotides are TGTGCCATCAGCCCGGAAGAGTGGGGGGAGACCCAGTACTTC.

This clonotype was seen a few times. This chain joins TRBV5-5 and TRBJ2-5; D gene uncertain. Germline V lookup: CDR1 SGHKS, CDR2 YYEKEE (reference sequence). The germline V and J ends were trimmed by 3 bases and 5 bases, with 8 bases remaining between them. The CDR3 is 12 amino acids. CDR3 sequence reads: CASSSLAETQYF. In nucleotides, the CDR3 is TGTGCCAGCAGCTCGCTGGCGGAGACCCAGTACTTC. Based on the CDR3 plus reference TRBV5-5 and TRBJ2-5, the full variable domain is DAGVTQSPTHLIKTRGQQVTLRCSPISGHKSVSWYQQVLGQGPQFIFQYYEKEERGRGNFPDRFSARQFPNYSSELNVNALLLGDSALYLCASSSLAETQYFGPGTRLLVL.

The CDR3 loop is CASSSTGWPDTEAFF. For the CDR3, the DNA is TGTGCCAGCAGTTCCACGGGGTGGCCGGACACTGAAGCTTTCTTT. V is TRBV27 and J is TRBJ1-1; no firm D call. This CDR3 region has 15 residues. The germline V gene has CDR1 MNHEY and CDR2 SMNVEV (reference sequence). V lost 4 bases and J lost 3, with 15 bases in between.

A note on this clonotype: At one end, the junction sequence differs from germline, possibly due to a read error. The J gene is TRBJ2-1, the V gene TRBV5-1, with 9 bases identical to TRBD1. In germline, CDR1 is SGHRS, CDR2 YFSETQ. The CDR3 covers 16 residues. The CDR3 DNA sequence: TGCGCCAGCAGCTTACAGGGGGCTAACACCTACAAGGAGCAGTTCTTC. It codes for CASSLQGANTYKEQFF.

This clonotype came up a few times. The V call is TRBV6-5, the J call TRBJ1-5; D gene unclear. The length of the CDR3 is 14 residues. CDR1 MNHEY and CDR2 SVGAGI come from the germline V gene. The V and J ends lost 10 bases and 1 base respectively, with 14 bases between them. CDR3 loop: CATKRRVSNQPQHF. CDR3 sequence (DNA): TGTGCCACCAAACGGAGGGTCAGCAATCAGCCCCAGCATTTT.

The rearrangement uses TRBV4-3 and TRBJ2-2, with TRBD1 as a possible D gene (5 bases). The V and J ends lost 6 bases and 4 bases respectively, with 15 bases between them. This CDR3 region has 15 residues. Germline values: CDR1 LGHNA, CDR2 YSLEER. The CDR3 DNA is TGCGCCAGCAGTCCCACAAAAACAGGCACCGGGGAGCTGTTTTTT. It specifies CASSPTKTGTGELFF.

The J gene is TRBJ2-1, the V gene TRBV20-1; D tentatively fits TRBD1 or TRBD2 (6 bases each). The CDR3 is made up of 14 amino acids. V dropped 2 bases and J dropped 4 bases, with 12 bases sitting between them. Germline assignment: CDR1 DFQATT and CDR2 SNEGSKA (reference sequence). The CDR3 loop reads CSARRPGAYNEQFF. The CDR3 bases are TGCAGTGCTAGACGGCCGGGGGCTTACAATGAGCAGTTCTTC.

This clonotype was picked up a small number of times. The chain uses TRBV3-1 and TRBJ2-1; 8 bases fit TRBD2. CDR3 size: 14 residues. Trimming removed 3 bases from V and 10 bases from J; junction bases left unmatched: 8. Germline CDR1 LGHDT, CDR2 YNNKEL (reference sequence). The CDR3 DNA sequence: TGTGCCAGCAGCCAGACACCTCGCGGGGGGGAGCAGTTCTTC. Amino acids: CASSQTPRGGEQFF.

This clonotype was observed a few times. The CDR3 loop reads CASWAGRSSYNEQFF. The CDR3, as DNA: TGCGCCAGCTGGGCAGGGCGAAGCTCCTACAATGAGCAGTTCTTC. The chain couples TRBV5-1 to TRBJ2-1, with D possibly matching TRBD1 (5 bases). V was clipped by 7 bases and J by 0 bases, with 14 bases between them. In germline, CDR1 is SGHRS, CDR2 YFSETQ. The CDR3 consists of 15 residues. Supplemented by reference TRBV5-1 and TRBJ2-1, the full variable domain reads KAGVTQTPRYLIKTRGQQVTLSCSPISGHRSVSWYQQTPGQGLQFLFEYFSETQRNKGNFPGRFSGRQFSNSRSEMNVSTLELGDSALYLCASWAGRSSYNEQFFGPGTRLTVL.

The sample holds a few counts of this clonotype. J is TRBJ2-4 and V is TRBV19; D is possibly TRBD2 (5 bases). Trimming left V 5 bases short and J 1 base short, with 9 bases between. The CDR3 length is 14 residues. The germline V gene has CDR1 LNHDA and CDR2 SQIVND (reference sequence). CDR3 residues: CASSDGVAKNIQYF. Written as DNA, the CDR3 is TGTGCCAGTAGTGACGGGGTTGCCAAAAACATTCAGTACTTC.

This clonotype has at least ten counts. V gene TRBV7-2 combines with J gene TRBJ1-1; D is undetermined. The CDR3 length is 12 residues. V lost 5 bases and J 7 bases, leaving 11 bases between the germline ends. Looked up from germline, CDR1 is SGHTA and CDR2 is FQGNSA. The CDR3 nucleotides are TGTGCCAGCAGCCCTCTACAATTTGAAGCTTTCTTT. Amino acid sequence: CASSPLQFEAFF. The full variable domain, with the rest looked up from reference TRBV7-2 and TRBJ1-1, is GAGVSQSPSNKVTEKGKDVELRCDPISGHTALYWYRQSLGQGLEFLIYFQGNSAPDKSGLPSDRFSAERTGGSVSTLTIQRTQQEDSAVYLCASSPLQFEAFFGQGTRLTVV.

The chain links TRBV6-1 to TRBJ2-1; 13 bases fit TRBD2. Trimming took 5 bases from V and 7 from J; bases not matched to a gene: 8. The CDR3 is made up of 16 amino acids. Germline V gene lookup returns CDR1 MNHNS and CDR2 SASEGT. The CDR3 bases are TGTGCCAGCAGTTTATTACTAGCGGGGGGGCCGAATGAGCAGTTCTTC. Amino acids: CASSLLLAGGPNEQFF.

This clonotype was seen repeatedly, ten times or more. The V gene is TRBV4-3, the J gene TRBJ1-5, with a tentative D call TRBD1 (5 bases). Germline loops: CDR1 LGHNA, CDR2 YSLEER. Trimming cost V 4 bases and J 6 bases, with 10 bases left between them. The CDR3 spans 13 residues. As DNA, the CDR3 is TGCGCCAGCAGCCCGTCCGGGACTCAGCCCCAGCATTTT. Translation gives CASSPSGTQPQHF.

The chain combines TRBV5-4 with TRBJ2-1, with 11 bases that match TRBD2. This CDR3 is 15 amino acids long. J was trimmed by 4 bases and V by 5 bases; bases with no gene match: 5. The germline V gene encodes CDR1 SGHNT and CDR2 YYREEE (reference sequence). The CDR3 coding sequence is TGTGCCAGCAGTCCAAGACTAGCGGGGTACAATGAGCAGTTCTTC. Translating it yields CASSPRLAGYNEQFF.

This clonotype was counted many times. The chain employs TRBV18 and TRBJ1-1, with D unclear. The CDR3 is made up of 13 amino acids. Looked up from germline, CDR1 is KGHSH and CDR2 is LQKENI. Trimming left V 3 bases short and J 3 bases short, with 8 bases between. Here the CDR3 reads CASSPVRDTEAFF. The CDR3 coding sequence is TGTGCCAGCTCACCTGTGCGGGACACTGAAGCTTTCTTT. Looking up the rest from reference TRBV18 and TRBJ1-1 gives the full variable domain: NAGVMQNPRHLVRRRGQEARLRCSPMKGHSHVYWYRQLPEEGLKFMVYLQKENIIDESGMPKERFSAEFPKEGPSILRIQQVVRGDSAAYFCASSPVRDTEAFFGQGTRLTVV.

This clonotype was counted many times. The genes are TRBV6-2 or TRBV6-3 and TRBJ2-2; no reliable D call. Germline V gene sequence: CDR1 MNHEY, CDR2 SVGEGT. Trimming removed 6 bases from V and 0 bases from J, with 17 bases in between. CDR3 length: 17 residues. The CDR3 region is CASSPRVSGTNTGELFF. The CDR3 coding sequence is TGTGCCAGCAGCCCACGGGTATCAGGAACGAACACCGGGGAGCTGTTTTTT.

This clonotype was observed a handful of times. DNA for the CDR3: TGTGCCAGCAGGCCGGGACAGAGGTCACCCCTCCACTTT. Translated: CASRPGQRSPLHF. The rearrangement uses TRBV12-3 or TRBV12-4 and TRBJ1-6; 7 positions match TRBD1. J lost 10 bases, V lost 6 bases, and 6 bases had no gene match. The CDR3 runs to 13 residues.

CDR3 region: CASSLEGRGNQPQHF. The CDR3, as DNA: TGTGCCAGCAGCTTAGAGGGCAGGGGTAATCAGCCCCAGCATTTT. The chain joins TRBV7-8 to TRBJ1-5; tentative D call: TRBD1 (6 bases). This CDR3 contains 15 residues. Germline values: CDR1 SGHVS, CDR2 FQNEAQ. Trimming shortened V by 1 base and J by 4 bases, and 11 bases separated the two germline ends.

This chain joins TRBV7-9 and TRBJ2-5; D is ambiguous. Looked up from germline, CDR1 is SEHNR and CDR2 is FQNEAQ (reference sequence). Trimming cost V 5 bases and J 2 bases, with 15 bases left between them. The CDR3 is 15 amino acids. CDR3 protein: CASSPAWSHQETQYF. The CDR3 DNA is TGTGCCAGCAGCCCGGCGTGGAGCCATCAAGAGACCCAGTACTTC.

This chain connects TRBV2 to TRBJ2-7; 9 bases line up with TRBD2. J gave up 2 bases and V 0 bases, and 5 bases lay outside the gene matches. Germline CDR1 is SNHLY and CDR2 is FYNNEI. This CDR3 comprises 16 residues. Here the CDR3 DNA reads TGTGCCAGCAGTGAAGCCGGACGCGGGGGGGCCTACGAGCAGTACTTC. Translated: CASSEAGRGGAYEQYF.

This clonotype appeared a few times. The V and J genes are TRBV19 and TRBJ2-7; D is undetermined. CDR3 length: 13 residues. From germline, CDR1 is LNHDA and CDR2 SQIVND (reference sequence). Trimming pared 3 bases from V and 1 base from J, leaving 7 bases between. The CDR3 DNA reads as TGTGCCAGTAGTATCGTCGGATCCTACGAGCAGTACTTC. Protein sequence: CASSIVGSYEQYF.

This clonotype was observed at least ten times. The V call is TRBV18, the J call TRBJ1-5; TRBD1 might be the D (5 bases). Germline-derived CDR1 and CDR2 are KGHSH and LQKENI. The CDR3 extends over 16 amino acids. The V gene lost 1 base and the J gene lost 0 bases, with 10 bases spanning the gap. The CDR3 loop is CASSPLAGTSNQPQHF. The CDR3 nucleotides read TGTGCCAGCTCACCACTGGCAGGGACTAGCAATCAGCCCCAGCATTTT.

The table lists this clonotype with a few counts. The CDR3 protein is CAISERTPGDYGYTF. The CDR3 nucleotides are TGTGCCATCAGTGAAAGGACACCTGGGGACTATGGCTACACCTTC. The chain is built from TRBV10-3 and TRBJ1-2; possible D gene TRBD1, 5 bases. The germline V and J ends were trimmed by 3 bases and 3 bases, with 14 bases remaining between them. The germline V gene encodes CDR1 ENHRY and CDR2 SYGVKD. The CDR3 is made up of 15 amino acids.

This clonotype has ten or more counts. The rearrangement uses TRBV5-6 and TRBJ1-1; D gene ambiguous. CDR3 length: 16 amino acids. Trimming removed 4 bases at V and 0 bases at J, with 16 bases between. From germline, CDR1 is SGHDT and CDR2 YYEEEE. DNA of the CDR3: TGTGCCAGCAGCATTCCAACCGGACGGATGAACACTGAAGCTTTCTTT. Protein sequence: CASSIPTGRMNTEAFF.

The chain has TRBV28 and TRBJ2-7, with 9 bases that match TRBD1. The CDR3 consists of 15 residues. Germline V gives CDR1 MDHEN, CDR2 SYDVKM. J lost 2 bases, V lost 5 bases, and 7 bases had no gene match. CDR3 nucleotides: TGTGCCAGCAGTACTCCGGGACAGGGAGCCTACGAGCAGTACTTC. Translated, it gives CASSTPGQGAYEQYF.

This clonotype occurred many times. The V gene is TRBV7-2, the J gene TRBJ2-3; possible D gene TRBD2, 5 bases. Trimming removed 1 base at V and 6 bases at J, with 14 bases between. The length of the CDR3 is 15 residues. Germline loops: CDR1 SGHTA, CDR2 FQGNSA. CDR3 DNA sequence: TGTGCCAGCAGCTTAGTCCCGGGGAACGGTGATACGCAGTATTTT. It translates to CASSLVPGNGDTQYF.

The rearrangement links TRBV7-2 to TRBJ1-5; weak D call: TRBD1 (6 bases). Germline CDR1 is SGHTA and CDR2 is FQGNSA. Trimming removed 1 base from V and 5 bases from J, with 9 bases in between. The CDR3 sequence is 14 residues long. CDR3 in amino acids: CASSLVGQDQPQHF. The CDR3 nucleotides are TGTGCCAGCAGCTTAGTGGGACAAGATCAGCCCCAGCATTTT.